Following are 27 T cell receptor beta chains from one sample sequenced in a study of blood T cell repertoires in COVID-19. Here immunoSEQ multiplex PCR was the method, and the copy in TCRdb shows in-frame clones only, minus some. The sample includes 150,000 to 200,000 clones, about 88% of them seen just once. The sequenced sample was peripheral blood. All receptors come from a man aged 55 to 70 with acute or convalescent COVID-19.

Remarks on this clone: The same CDR3 arises from other DNA sequences in this sample as well. This chain connects TRBV29-1 to TRBJ1-5; D ambiguous. V was cut by 6 bases and J by 2 bases, with 8 bases left in between. This CDR3 contains 12 residues. Germline V CDR1 and CDR2: SQVTM, ANQGSEA. The CDR3 region has the DNA TGCAGCGTCCTCGAGGGCAATCAGCCCCAGCATTTT. Translating gives CSVLEGNQPQHF.

Here the CDR3 reads CASSQGLAGGRSSYEQYV. The CDR3 DNA sequence: TGTGCCAGCAGCCAAGGCCTAGCGGGGGGTAGGAGCTCCTACGAGCAGTACGTC. This chain links TRBV3-1 (or the pseudogene TRBV3-2) with TRBJ2-7, with TRBD2 identical over 11 bases. The CDR3 runs to 18 residues. CDR1 LGHDT and CDR2 YNNKEL come from the germline V gene (reference sequence). J lost 0 bases, V lost 1 base, and 8 bases had no gene match.

This clone was detected once. This specimen includes other DNA sequences encoding the same CDR3. V and J are TRBV5-1 and TRBJ1-2; D is unclear. Germline CDR1 and CDR2: SGHRS and YFSETQ. The V end was cut by 0 bases, the J end by 2 bases, with 8 bases between. This CDR3 spans 14 amino acids. DNA of the CDR3: TGCGCCAGCAGCTTGGGAACAGTGAACTATGGCTACACCTTC. Translated: CASSLGTVNYGYTF.

The rearrangement joins TRBV5-6 to TRBJ1-3, with D perhaps TRBD1 (6 bases). V lost 4 bases, J lost 2 bases, and 10 bases lay in between. This CDR3 has 14 residues. Germline V gives CDR1 SGHDT, CDR2 YYEEEE. The CDR3 spells CASSPRGPGNTIYF. As DNA, the CDR3 is TGTGCCAGCAGCCCCAGGGGTCCTGGAAACACCATATATTTT.

The gene calls are TRBV18 and TRBJ1-1; weak D call: TRBD1 (5 bases). Trimming left V 0 bases short and J 0 bases short, with 8 bases between. Germline CDR1 reads KGHSH; CDR2 reads LQKENI. The CDR3 runs to 15 residues. CDR3 sequence: CASSPPRQMNTEAFF. In DNA form, the CDR3 reads TGTGCCAGCTCACCACCGAGACAGATGAACACTGAAGCTTTCTTT.

The rearrangement links TRBV19 to TRBJ1-1; TRBD1 might be the D (6 bases). Germline CDR1 reads LNHDA; CDR2 reads SQIVND (reference sequence). The CDR3 spans 18 residues. Trimming cost V 7 bases and J 0 bases, with 24 bases left between them. The CDR3 DNA reads TGTGCCAGTACTCTACGGGCCCAGGGGTCCCCAATGAACACTGAAGCTTTCTTT. Translation: CASTLRAQGSPMNTEAFF.

The gene calls are TRBV3-1 (or the pseudogene TRBV3-2) and TRBJ1-5, with TRBD1 matching 9 bases. The germline CDR1 and CDR2 sequences are LGHDT and YNNKEL (reference sequence). The CDR3 runs 15 residues. Trimming at V came to 3 bases and at J to 6 bases, leaving 6 bases not matched to a gene. CDR3 in amino acids: CASSHGQGYGQPQHF. CDR3 in DNA: TGTGCCAGCAGCCACGGACAGGGGTACGGTCAGCCCCAGCATTTT.

This sequence joins TRBV6-5 and TRBJ1-2; 9 nucleotides agree with TRBD1. Germline values: CDR1 MNHEY, CDR2 SVGAGI. CDR3 length: 13 amino acids. The trim removed 8 bases at V and 8 bases at J, leaving 9 bases unmatched. The CDR3 loop is CASWTRTGVGYTF. CDR3 DNA: TGTGCCAGCTGGACTCGGACAGGGGTAGGCTACACCTTC.

V usage is TRBV20-1 and J usage is TRBJ2-7, with D possibly being TRBD2 (6 bases). V was trimmed by 6 bases and J by 5 bases, leaving 11 bases between them. The CDR3 has 11 residues. Germline assignment: CDR1 DFQATT and CDR2 SNEGSKA (reference sequence). The CDR3 bases are TGCAGTGCCCGACTAGAAAACGAGCAGTACTTC. Its translation: CSARLENEQYF.

The V gene is TRBV9, the J gene TRBJ1-6; 7 bases match TRBD1. The CDR3 covers 15 residues. CDR1 and CDR2 (germline): SGDLS, YYNGEE. V lost 3 bases, J lost 9 bases, and 9 bases stayed unmatched. CDR3 residues: CASSASGRGFSPLHF. CDR3 DNA: TGTGCCAGCAGCGCCTCGGGCAGGGGGTTTTCACCCCTCCACTTT.

This chain joins TRBV29-1 and TRBJ1-1; the D is unclear. V lost 4 bases and J 9 bases, leaving 12 bases between the germline ends. The length of the CDR3 is 11 residues. CDR1 is SQVTM, CDR2 ANQGSEA, per germline. CDR3 loop: CSVVGGLKAFF. CDR3 DNA: TGCAGCGTTGTCGGCGGGCTAAAAGCTTTCTTT.

The gene calls are TRBV5-4 and TRBJ2-5; 8 bases fit TRBD1. CDR3 length: 17 amino acids. The J segment lost 1 base and the V segment lost 1 base, leaving 9 bases of the junction unmatched. Per germline, CDR1 SGHNT and CDR2 YYREEE (reference sequence). CDR3 nucleotides: TGTGCCAGCAGCTTGCGGGCCAGGGGGCGTAGCCAAGAGACCCAGTACTTC. This encodes CASSLRARGRSQETQYF.

This chain uses TRBV18 with TRBJ1-6; D uncertain. Germline-derived CDR1 and CDR2 are KGHSH and LQKENI. V shed 10 bases and J shed 7 bases, with 17 bases lying between them. CDR3 length: 14 residues. The CDR3: CATSKERGNSPLHF. CDR3 DNA sequence: TGTGCCACCTCCAAGGAGAGAGGGAATTCACCCCTCCACTTT.

The V and J genes are TRBV12-5 and TRBJ2-7; no firm D call. Trimming cost V 0 bases and J 3 bases, with 9 bases left between them. Germline V gene lookup returns CDR1 LGHNT and CDR2 FRNRAP. The CDR3 runs 14 residues. Here the CDR3 reads CASGLVSPLYEQYF. The CDR3 bases are TGTGCTAGTGGTTTGGTATCCCCACTCTACGAGCAGTACTTC.

This clone was seen a single time. The CDR3 loop reads CASSLAPAGTGELFF. DNA of the CDR3: TGCGCCAGCAGCTTGGCTCCAGCGGGGACCGGGGAGCTGTTTTTT. The J gene is TRBJ2-2, the V gene TRBV5-1; 7 bases are a match to TRBD2. This CDR3 is 15 amino acids long. The junction had 4 bases not matched to a gene; V was cut back by 0 bases and J by 5 bases. Germline V gene data show CDR1 as SGHRS and CDR2 as YFSETQ.

This clone was seen repeatedly, ten times or more. The chain employs TRBV30 and TRBJ1-5; D is ambiguous. Germline CDR1 and CDR2: GTSNPN and SVGIG (reference sequence). The length of the CDR3 is 13 residues. V lost 1 base and J lost 4, with 8 bases in between. Here the CDR3 reads CAWSGTSNQPQHF. The CDR3 nucleotides are TGTGCCTGGAGTGGCACATCTAATCAGCCCCAGCATTTT.

The chain carries TRBV3-1 (or the pseudogene TRBV3-2) and TRBJ2-2; D gene unclear. The ends were cut back, 5 bases at V and 8 bases at J, with 9 bases in the middle. Germline values: CDR1 LGHDT, CDR2 YNNKEL (reference sequence). CDR3 length: 12 residues. The DNA for the CDR3 is TGTGCCAGCAGCAGTTTCAGGGGGGAGCTGTTTTTT. The encoded protein is CASSSFRGELFF.

The CDR3, as DNA: TGTGCCAGCAGTTTGGGTATGACTCAATATTCACCCCTCCACTTT. This encodes CASSLGMTQYSPLHF. The chain uses TRBV27 and TRBJ1-6; D remains unclear. V gave up 3 bases and J gave up 8 bases, with 14 bases separating them. Germline V gene lookup returns CDR1 MNHEY and CDR2 SMNVEV (reference sequence). The CDR3 length is 15 residues.

This clone was recorded once. The V and J genes are TRBV9 and TRBJ2-7; D is ambiguous. V was cut by 4 bases and J by 0 bases, with 5 bases left in between. Germline values: CDR1 SGDLS, CDR2 YYNGEE. CDR3 length equals 12 residues. As DNA, the CDR3 is TGTGCCAGCAGCCGGGTCTCCTACGAGCAGTACTTC. It specifies CASSRVSYEQYF. Supplemented by reference TRBV9 and TRBJ2-7, the full variable domain reads DSGVTQTPKHLITATGQRVTLRCSPRSGDLSVYWYQQSLDQGLQFLIQYYNGEERAKGNILERFSAQQFPDLHSELNLSSLELGDSALYFCASSRVSYEQYFGPGTRLTVT.

The chain links TRBV5-1 to TRBJ1-5; D possibly corresponds to TRBD1 (6 bases). V was shortened by 4 bases and J by 0 bases, with 11 bases between the two germline ends. The germline V gene has CDR1 SGHRS and CDR2 YFSETQ. This CDR3 spans 15 amino acids. The CDR3 region is CASSTGTPSNQPQHF. CDR3 DNA: TGCGCCAGCAGCACCGGGACACCTAGCAATCAGCCCCAGCATTTT.

The chain is built from TRBV4-1 and TRBJ1-2; no clear D. The germline CDR1 and CDR2 sequences are MGHRA and YSYEKL. This CDR3 region has 14 residues. Trimming cost V 0 bases and J 8 bases, with 13 bases left between them. The chain's CDR3 is CASSQDRATGGYTF. CDR3 bases: TGCGCCAGCAGCCAAGATCGGGCAACGGGAGGCTACACCTTC.

To note about this clone: Germline is not matched at one junction end, which may reflect a read error. V is TRBV11-2 and J is TRBJ1-4; D is ambiguous. Germline V lookup: CDR1 SGHAT, CDR2 FQNNGV. CDR3 length equals 13 residues. The CDR3 region has the DNA TGTGCCAGCGGCTTAGCGGCTAATGAAAAACTGTTTTTT. Protein product: CASGLAANEKLFF.

J is TRBJ2-3 and V is TRBV10-3, with D possibly matching TRBD1 (5 bases). The CDR3 runs to 14 residues. The V gene lost 6 bases and the J gene lost 3 bases, with 13 bases spanning the gap. Germline V gene sequence: CDR1 ENHRY, CDR2 SYGVKD. The CDR3 loop reads CAIRGQGGTDTQYF. In nucleotides, the CDR3 is TGTGCCATCAGGGGGCAGGGTGGGACAGATACGCAGTATTTT.

The chain joins TRBV2 to TRBJ2-3, with 7 bases that match TRBD1. This CDR3 is 15 amino acids long. The germline gives CDR1 SNHLY, CDR2 FYNNEI. The V and J ends lost 3 bases and 1 base, in that order; junction bases with no gene match: 4. The CDR3 DNA reads TGTGCCAGCAGTGAGAGAACAGGGGGCACAGATACGCAGTATTTT. The encoded protein is CASSERTGGTDTQYF. Full variable domain (remainder filled in from reference TRBV2 and TRBJ2-3): EPEVTQTPSHQVTQMGQEVILRCVPISNHLYFYWYRQILGQKVEFLVSFYNNEISEKSEIFDDQFSVERPDGSNFTLKIRSTKLEDSAMYFCASSERTGGTDTQYFGPGTRLTVL.

V is TRBV5-1 and J is TRBJ2-7, with D possibly being TRBD1 (6 bases). Germline lookup yields CDR1 SGHRS and CDR2 YFSETQ. The CDR3 covers 13 residues. V shed 2 bases and J shed 6 bases, with 12 bases lying between them. This CDR3 is CASSLQGRGEQYV. The CDR3 nucleotides read TGCGCCAGCAGCTTACAGGGAAGGGGCGAGCAGTACGTC.

The chain has TRBV3-1 (or the pseudogene TRBV3-2) and TRBJ2-5; 7 bases align to TRBD2. Losses at the gene ends were 1 base for V and 5 bases for J; bases not matched to a gene: 7. CDR1 is LGHDT, CDR2 YNNKEL, per germline (reference sequence). The CDR3 runs to 15 residues. CDR3 nucleotide sequence: TGTGCCAGCAGCCAAGGGGTGACTAGCTGGGAGACCCAGTACTTC. It specifies CASSQGVTSWETQYF.

The V gene is TRBV5-6, the J gene TRBJ1-1, with TRBD1 matching over 8 bases. The V gene end was trimmed by 0 bases and the J gene end by 5 bases; junction bases not matched to a gene: 6. CDR3 length equals 15 residues. In germline, CDR1 is SGHDT, CDR2 YYEEEE. This chain's CDR3 is CASSLGTGRWTEAFF. Written as DNA, the CDR3 is TGTGCCAGCAGCTTGGGGACAGGGAGATGGACTGAAGCTTTCTTT.